These 32 T cell receptor beta chains were all obtained from the same sample, sequenced in a study of blood T cells in healthy people across ages. A second about 6 to 12 cycle PCR used barcoded and J-beta primers. In TCRdb, the 5' RACE reads were re-called with MiXCR into one record per CDR3 protein. This sample yields 450,000 to 700,000 distinct CDR3 sequences, of which 27% are seen a single time; approximately 17% belongs to the top ten. Material for sequencing was blood. These receptors all stem from a woman between 65 and 79 years old in good health.

J is TRBJ2-3 and V is TRBV29-1; 8 bases line up with TRBD2. Germline CDR1 SQVTM, CDR2 ANQGSEA. CDR3 length: 15 residues. J gave up 2 bases and V 4 bases, and 8 bases lay outside the gene matches. CDR3 residues: CSVVLLSGVTDTQYF. CDR3 sequence (DNA): TGCAGCGTTGTCCTCCTTAGCGGGGTCACAGATACGCAGTATTTT.

The rearrangement joins TRBV20-1 to TRBJ2-3; 15 positions match TRBD2. Germline CDR1 and CDR2: DFQATT and SNEGSKA (reference sequence). After removal of 6 bases from V and 2 bases from J, the junction contained 3 bases not matched to a gene. There are 15 residues in the CDR3. The CDR3 here is CSAGLAGGHTDTQYF. CDR3 coding DNA: TGCAGTGCAGGACTAGCGGGGGGGCACACAGATACGCAGTATTTT.

In this sample, this clonotype turned up a few times. V gene TRBV7-9 combines with J gene TRBJ2-5, with 10 bases that match TRBD1. The CDR3 has 16 amino acids. CDR1 SEHNR and CDR2 FQNEAQ come from the germline V gene (reference sequence). After removal of 4 bases from V and 7 bases from J, the junction contained 12 bases not matched to a gene. The CDR3 DNA reads as TGTGCCAGCAGCTATGGGGACAGGGGCATCGCAGGGACCCAGTACTTC. This encodes CASSYGDRGIAGTQYF.

This clonotype was seen a few times. The chain combines TRBV12-3 or TRBV12-4 with TRBJ2-7; D unclear. V lost 1 base, J lost 7 bases, and 5 bases lay in between. The CDR3 length is 11 residues. This CDR3 is CASSLGLEQYF. The CDR3 bases are TGTGCCAGCAGTTTAGGGTTAGAGCAGTACTTC.

This clonotype was picked up a small number of times. The rearrangement joins TRBV5-1 to TRBJ1-1; D perhaps matches TRBD1 (6 bases). Germline CDR1 is SGHRS and CDR2 is YFSETQ. Trimming stripped 1 base from V and 7 bases from J, with 11 bases between. CDR3 length: 13 residues. In nucleotides, the CDR3 is TGCGCCAGCAGCTTGTTTGGGGGCGGTGAAGCTTTCTTT. It translates to CASSLFGGGEAFF.

V usage is TRBV20-1 and J usage is TRBJ2-1; weak D call: TRBD2 (6 bases). The CDR3 has 15 residues. Trimming cost V 3 bases and J 2 bases, with 14 bases left between them. Germline-derived CDR1 and CDR2 are DFQATT and SNEGSKA (reference sequence). The CDR3 sequence is CSARRPGLTYNEQFF. The DNA for the CDR3 is TGCAGTGCTAGGCGCCCGGGACTTACCTACAATGAGCAGTTCTTC.

This chain uses TRBV20-1 with TRBJ1-3, with unresolved D. V lost 1 base and J 0 bases, leaving 16 bases between the germline ends. The CDR3 sequence is 17 residues long. Germline V gene lookup returns CDR1 DFQATT and CDR2 SNEGSKA (reference sequence). CDR3: CSARGASSSYSGNTIYF. CDR3 coding DNA: TGCAGTGCTAGAGGAGCCAGTTCGTCCTACTCTGGAAACACCATATATTTT.

At least ten counts were recorded for this clonotype. One end of the junction is discordant with germline, which a read error may explain. V is TRBV5-1 and J is TRBJ2-6; 8 bases fit TRBD1. Per germline, CDR1 SGHRS and CDR2 YFSETQ. This CDR3 region has 15 residues. CDR3 sequence reads: CASSSQGAGANVLTF. Written as DNA, the CDR3 is TGTGCCAGCAGCTCGCAGGGGGCCGGGGCCAACGTCCTGACTTTC.

Turning to this clonotype: It is likely a read error, because the conserved phenylalanine at the end of the CDR3 is missing. As DNA, the CDR3 is TGTGCCAGCAGCCGTGGGTTGGCCTACGAGCAGTACTCC. Translated, it gives CASSRGLAYEQYS. This rearrangement joins TRBV6-2 or TRBV6-3 to TRBJ2-7; unclear D gene. The CDR3 has 13 residues. The germline V and J ends were trimmed by 6 bases and 2 bases, with 11 bases remaining between them. CDR1 MNHEY and CDR2 SVGEGT come from the germline V gene.

The rearrangement joins TRBV20-1 to TRBJ2-1; 9 bases fit TRBD1. V trimming: 8 bases; J trimming: 10 bases; junction bases outside the gene matches: 18. Germline V gene sequence: CDR1 DFQATT, CDR2 SNEGSKA (reference sequence). The CDR3 runs to 15 residues. The CDR3 DNA is TGCAGTACATACTTTCCGGGACAGGGTGGATTGGAGCAGTTCTTC. Encoded protein: CSTYFPGQGGLEQFF.

This clonotype is classed as medium-sized. The chain has TRBV28 and TRBJ1-4, with D maybe TRBD1 (6 bases). CDR3 size: 13 residues. CDR1 and CDR2 (germline): MDHEN, SYDVKM. The V end was cut by 8 bases, the J end by 12 bases, with 19 bases between. The CDR3 DNA follows: TGTGCCAGCTCCCGGGACACCGTACGGCAACTGTTTTTT. It specifies CASSRDTVRQLFF.

This sequence joins TRBV6-2 or TRBV6-3 and TRBJ2-1; D is possibly TRBD2 (5 bases). V lost 2 bases to trimming and J lost 12 bases, with 14 bases between them. The CDR3 covers 13 residues. Looked up from germline, CDR1 is MNHEY and CDR2 is SVGEGT. The CDR3 sequence is CASSYGLAHTQFF. CDR3 bases: TGTGCCAGCAGTTACGGCCTAGCCCACACGCAGTTCTTC.

The sample holds a few counts of this clonotype. The chain has TRBV20-1 and TRBJ2-5, with D uncertain. Trimming took off 0 bases at V and 1 base at J, with 6 bases between the two ends. This CDR3 spans 13 amino acids. CDR1 is DFQATT and CDR2 is SNEGSKA in the germline V gene (reference sequence). The CDR3 sequence: CSARDGGQETQYF. Here the CDR3 DNA reads TGCAGTGCTAGAGACGGCGGCCAAGAGACCCAGTACTTC.

Concerning this clonotype itself: Since the CDR3 does not end with the conserved phenylalanine or tryptophan, this likely comes from a read error. The chain combines TRBV27 with TRBJ2-7, with D possibly TRBD1 on 6 matching bases. Germline-derived CDR1 and CDR2 are MNHEY and SMNVEV (reference sequence). V lost 5 bases, J lost 0 bases, and 14 bases lay in between. The CDR3 covers 15 residues. The CDR3 nucleotides read TGTGCCAGCAGTCCTGACAGGATGAGCTCCTACGAGCAGTACTTG. Translation: CASSPDRMSSYEQYL.

This clonotype was picked up a small number of times. The gene calls are TRBV20-1 and TRBJ1-3, with TRBD1 as a possible D gene (5 bases). Germline lookup yields CDR1 DFQATT and CDR2 SNEGSKA (reference sequence). This CDR3 spans 13 amino acids. The V gene lost 3 bases and the J gene lost 4 bases, with 10 bases spanning the gap. CDR3 loop: CSASYGTGNTIYF. CDR3 nucleotide sequence: TGCAGTGCTAGTTATGGGACCGGAAACACCATATATTTT.

On this clonotype itself: At one boundary the junction diverges from the germline segment, which might be a read error. The V and J genes are TRBV2 and TRBJ1-1; 7 nucleotides line up with TRBD1. The CDR3 has 15 residues. Germline V gene data show CDR1 as SNHLY and CDR2 as FYNNEI. This chain's CDR3 is CASRWDSASDTEALF. In DNA form, the CDR3 reads TGTGCCAGCAGGTGGGACAGCGCGTCGGACACTGAAGCTCTCTTT.

A single count supports this clonotype. The rearrangement uses TRBV6-5 and TRBJ1-2; weak D call: TRBD1 (5 bases). The ends were cut back, 0 bases at V and 1 base at J, with 9 bases in the middle. CDR1 is MNHEY and CDR2 is SVGAGI in the germline V gene. The CDR3 extends over 15 amino acids. CDR3 sequence: CASSYSTEINYGYTF. The CDR3 DNA is TGTGCCAGCAGTTACTCGACAGAGATTAACTATGGCTACACCTTC.

This clonotype occurred a few times. The chain combines TRBV20-1 with TRBJ2-7; 7 positions match TRBD1. The ends lost 5 bases at V and 4 bases at J; junction bases unmatched: 8. The CDR3 is 13 residues long. CDR1 and CDR2 (germline): DFQATT, SNEGSKA (reference sequence). This CDR3 reads CSAFRQGKYEQYF. CDR3 sequence (DNA): TGCAGTGCTTTTCGACAGGGTAAATACGAGCAGTACTTC.

This clonotype was observed a few times. The rearrangement links TRBV20-1 to TRBJ2-3; 12 bases fit TRBD2. This CDR3 region has 16 residues. Germline-derived CDR1 and CDR2 are DFQATT and SNEGSKA (reference sequence). The V gene end was trimmed by 5 bases and the J gene end by 8 bases; junction bases not matched to a gene: 14. In DNA form, the CDR3 reads TGCAGTGCTCTAACCCTAGCGGGGGGGCCGAGGGGTACGCAGTATTTT. It yields the protein CSALTLAGGPRGTQYF.

The V and J genes are TRBV20-1 and TRBJ2-3; 7 nucleotides align to TRBD2. The CDR3 is 12 residues long. CDR1 DFQATT and CDR2 SNEGSKA come from the germline V gene (reference sequence). J gave up 5 bases and V 5 bases, and 4 bases lay outside the gene matches. This chain's CDR3 is CSASGGIDTQYF. In DNA, the CDR3 is TGCAGTGCTTCGGGGGGAATAGATACGCAGTATTTT.

Only a few counts were recorded for this clonotype. J is TRBJ2-7 and V is TRBV21-1. TRBV21-1 is marked as a pseudogene. The CDR3 loop spans 15 amino acids. In nucleotides, the CDR3 is TGTGCCAGCAGCAAAGAGTTAGGCGAATCCTACGAGCAGTACTTC. The encoded protein is CASSKELGESYEQYF.

V usage is TRBV7-2 and J usage is TRBJ2-1; perhaps TRBD1 as D (6 bases). Germline CDR1 is SGHTA and CDR2 is FQGNSA. The CDR3 sequence is 14 residues long. V was cut by 5 bases and J by 2 bases, with 10 bases left in between. The CDR3 is CASSNDRTYNEQFF. DNA of the CDR3: TGTGCCAGCAGCAATGACAGGACCTACAATGAGCAGTTCTTC. The whole variable domain, filled in from reference TRBV7-2 and TRBJ2-1, reads GAGVSQSPSNKVTEKGKDVELRCDPISGHTALYWYRQSLGQGLEFLIYFQGNSAPDKSGLPSDRFSAERTGGSVSTLTIQRTQQEDSAVYLCASSNDRTYNEQFFGPGTRLTVL.

The chain employs TRBV7-2 and TRBJ2-1; 8 nucleotides align to TRBD2. Trimming cost V 5 bases and J 10 bases; bases outside gene matches: 10. The length of the CDR3 is 14 residues. CDR1 is SGHTA and CDR2 is FQGNSA in the germline V gene. The CDR3 DNA sequence: TGTGCCAGCAGCCCTATGACTAGCGTAAAAGAGCAGTTCTTC. Protein: CASSPMTSVKEQFF.

This clonotype occurred a few times. This rearrangement joins TRBV7-2 to TRBJ1-5; possible D gene TRBD1, 5 bases. The CDR3 runs 13 residues. Germline V gene data show CDR1 as SGHTA and CDR2 as FQGNSA. Trimming left V 5 bases short and J 12 bases short, with 17 bases between. Written as DNA, the CDR3 is TGTGCCAGCAGCCGCCTAGAGACGGGGCTCCAGCATTTT. Protein product: CASSRLETGLQHF.

This clonotype was seen ten or more times. The gene calls are TRBV7-8 and TRBJ1-2, with D tentatively TRBD1 (6 bases). Germline CDR1 is SGHVS and CDR2 is FQNEAQ. The CDR3 extends over 14 amino acids. Trimming removed 5 bases at V and 4 bases at J, with 14 bases between. The CDR3 reads CASSPGAGLYGYTF. The CDR3 nucleotides are TGTGCCAGCAGCCCAGGGGCAGGACTCTATGGCTACACCTTC.

There are a few counts of this clonotype. The chain carries TRBV29-1 and TRBJ1-1, with D hard to call. Germline V gives CDR1 SQVTM, CDR2 ANQGSEA. The length of the CDR3 is 12 residues. V was pared by 4 bases and J by 6 bases, with 12 bases between. CDR3 loop: CSVGSEVSEAFF. CDR3 nucleotides: TGCAGCGTTGGGTCCGAGGTCTCTGAAGCTTTCTTT.

The V gene is TRBV5-1, the J gene TRBJ1-4; 8 positions agree with TRBD1. The CDR3 length is 16 residues. V shed 1 base, J shed 8 bases, and the junction held 10 bases outside the gene matches. Germline V CDR1 and CDR2: SGHRS, YFSETQ. Written as DNA, the CDR3 is TGCGCCAGCAGCTTGTTGGGCCAGGGGGCGCGGGAAAAACTGTTTTTT. Its protein product is CASSLLGQGAREKLFF.

The genes are TRBV20-1 and TRBJ1-2, with a tentative D call TRBD1 (5 bases). Germline V CDR1 and CDR2: DFQATT, SNEGSKA (reference sequence). V was clipped by 1 base and J by 6 bases, with 15 bases between them. The CDR3 consists of 14 residues. The CDR3 here is CSARGWGTDHGYTF. CDR3 DNA sequence: TGCAGTGCTAGAGGATGGGGGACGGACCATGGCTACACCTTC.

This clonotype was recorded only once. The chain recombines TRBV4-3 with TRBJ2-5, with D unclear. Trimming removed 0 bases from V and 5 bases from J, with 7 bases in between. The CDR3 covers 13 residues. CDR1 is LGHNA and CDR2 is YSLEER in the germline V gene. The CDR3 sequence is CASSQDSFETQYF. CDR3 coding DNA: TGCGCCAGCAGCCAAGATTCCTTTGAGACCCAGTACTTC.

The rearrangement links TRBV6-5 to TRBJ1-4, with D unresolved. This CDR3 has 16 amino acids. V shed 2 bases and J shed 4 bases, with 14 bases lying between them. CDR1 is MNHEY and CDR2 is SVGAGI in the germline V gene. The CDR3 DNA reads TGTGCCAGCAGTTACATGCAGCCGACTCGTAATGAAAAACTGTTTTTT. Its protein is CASSYMQPTRNEKLFF.

As concerns this clonotype: The CDR3 does not close with the conserved phenylalanine or tryptophan, likely indicating a read error. The DNA is left out, because the CDR3 cannot be placed on it with certainty; the CDR3 is given as TCRdb lists it. The chain joins TRBV12-3 or TRBV12-4 to TRBJ2-5; no check of the table's D call, TRBD2, against the DNA was made. The CDR3 comprises 14 residues, both ends counted. The CDR3 sequence: CASSFSAEGETLYL.

This clonotype has just a few counts. One end of the junction does not line up with germline, which may come from a read error. This sequence joins TRBV7-2 and TRBJ2-1; either TRBD1 or TRBD2 may supply D (5 bases each). The germline V gene encodes CDR1 SGHTA and CDR2 FQGNSA. This CDR3 is 15 amino acids long. As DNA, the CDR3 is TGCGCCAGCAGCTTAGGTTTTGTTGGGGACGATGAGCAGTTCTTC. Translation gives CASSLGFVGDDEQFF.